The 30 T cell receptor beta chains below come from one sample, sequenced in a study of CD8 T cells in Susac syndrome. Random hexamers were used to reverse transcribe an amount of about 0.45 to 1 ug RNA. One entry per CDR3 protein, called by TCRdb with MiXCR from the immunoSEQ multiplex PCR reads. The sample holds a few hundred thousand distinct CDR3 sequences, more than 85% seen once. The material sequenced was CD4+ T cells from PBMCs. The source is a human donor with multiple sclerosis.

The V and J genes are TRBV3-1 and TRBJ2-7; 7 bases are shared with TRBD1. Germline V CDR1 and CDR2: LGHDT, YNNKEL (reference sequence). V shed 2 bases, J shed 6 bases, and the junction held 4 bases outside the gene matches. The CDR3 covers 13 residues. CDR3 DNA: TGTGCCAGCAGCCAAATAAACAGGGGCGAGCAGTACTTC. It specifies CASSQINRGEQYF.

DNA of the CDR3: TGTGCCAGCAGTGAATTGGCGTCCCTGGACACTGAAGCTTTCTTT. Protein: CASSELASLDTEAFF. V gene TRBV25-1 combines with J gene TRBJ1-1; D is unclear. This CDR3 is built from 15 residues. V was pared by 1 base and J by 3 bases, with 12 bases between. Germline CDR1 is MGHDK and CDR2 is SYGVNS.

The rearrangement uses TRBV5-1 and TRBJ2-3; 10 nucleotides line up with TRBD1. Germline assignment: CDR1 SGHRS and CDR2 YFSETQ. The CDR3 consists of 16 residues. V lost 4 bases and J lost 6; bases outside the gene matches: 11. CDR3 sequence: CASSEAPGQGSDTQYF. The CDR3 nucleotides are TGCGCCAGCAGCGAAGCTCCGGGACAGGGGTCGGATACGCAGTATTTT.

The chain couples TRBV5-6 to TRBJ2-7; 7 nucleotides align to TRBD2. V trimming: 5 bases; J trimming: 6 bases; junction bases outside the gene matches: 20. CDR3 size: 17 residues. Germline V gene lookup returns CDR1 SGHDT and CDR2 YYEEEE. The CDR3 protein is CASRPVGTKAVWREQYV. The DNA of the CDR3 is TGTGCCAGCAGGCCCGTGGGGACTAAAGCGGTGTGGCGCGAGCAGTACGTC.

The chain combines TRBV12-3 or TRBV12-4 with TRBJ1-5; D not certain. V was trimmed by 8 bases and J by 3 bases, leaving 11 bases between them. This CDR3 spans 13 amino acids. The DNA of the CDR3 is TGTGCCAGCCGACCGGGAAACAATCAGCCCCAGCATTTT. Translated: CASRPGNNQPQHF.

The count of this clonotype is one. This rearrangement joins TRBV18 to TRBJ2-3, with unresolved D. The germline V gene encodes CDR1 KGHSH and CDR2 LQKENI. V was shortened by 8 bases and J by 2 bases, with 14 bases between the two germline ends. The CDR3 totals 14 residues. The CDR3, as DNA: TGTGCCAGCCCAAAGGATGAACTCACAGATACGCAGTATTTT. Translating it yields CASPKDELTDTQYF.

This rearrangement joins TRBV6-5 to TRBJ1-1; the D is unclear. Between the trimmed V and J ends, which lost 10 bases and 3 bases, there was a span of 9 bases. CDR1 is MNHEY and CDR2 is SVGAGI in the germline V gene. The CDR3 sequence is 11 residues long. CDR3 sequence (DNA): TGTGCCACCGCGGATCACACTGAAGCTTTCTTT. Its translation is CATADHTEAFF.

The rearrangement joins TRBV19 to TRBJ1-5; TRBD1 aligns across 9 bases. The CDR3 runs 15 residues. Germline CDR1 reads LNHDA; CDR2 reads SQIVND (reference sequence). J gave up 6 bases and V 7 bases, and 10 bases lay outside the gene matches. CDR3 protein: CASTHGQGLGQPQHF. In DNA, the CDR3 is TGTGCCAGTACCCATGGACAGGGGTTGGGTCAGCCCCAGCATTTT.

V is TRBV12-3 or TRBV12-4 and J is TRBJ1-5; D is unresolved. V lost 5 bases, J lost 1 base, and 9 bases lay in between. This CDR3 contains 14 residues. The CDR3 sequence: CASSLLGSNQPQHF. Here the CDR3 DNA reads TGTGCCAGCAGTCTCCTTGGGAGCAATCAGCCCCAGCATTTT.

The chain carries TRBV9 and TRBJ1-1; tentatively, D is TRBD1 (5 bases). This CDR3 has 12 amino acids. Trimming removed 7 bases from V and 0 bases from J, with 7 bases in between. Germline V gene sequence: CDR1 SGDLS, CDR2 YYNGEE. CDR3 coding DNA: TGTGCCAGCGGAGGGGTGAACACTGAAGCTTTCTTT. Protein sequence: CASGGVNTEAFF.

This clonotype has just one count. The chain carries TRBV29-1 and TRBJ1-1, with no clear D. The germline gives CDR1 SQVTM, CDR2 ANQGSEA. The CDR3 length is 12 residues. V lost 6 bases to trimming and J lost 4 bases, with 12 bases between them. CDR3 amino acids: CSVIDPGTEAFF. The DNA of the CDR3 is TGCAGCGTCATTGACCCGGGCACTGAAGCTTTCTTT.

V gene TRBV19 combines with J gene TRBJ2-3; the D is unclear. The CDR3 is 16 amino acids. The V end lost 4 bases, the J end lost 1 base, and 15 bases lay between the germline ends. Germline V gives CDR1 LNHDA, CDR2 SQIVND (reference sequence). CDR3 amino acids: CASSTIAAPRTDTQYF. CDR3 DNA sequence: TGTGCCAGTAGTACTATCGCCGCACCGCGCACAGATACGCAGTATTTT.

The chain employs TRBV7-9 and TRBJ1-2; 7 bases fit TRBD1. This CDR3 contains 12 residues. Germline CDR1 reads SEHNR; CDR2 reads FQNEAQ (reference sequence). The J segment lost 4 bases and the V segment lost 8 bases, leaving 4 bases of the junction unmatched. The CDR3 DNA follows: TGTGCCAGCGGTTGGGACAGCTATGGCTACACCTTC. This translates into CASGWDSYGYTF.

The V call is TRBV6-1, the J call TRBJ2-3, with D tentatively TRBD2 (5 bases). CDR3 size: 15 residues. Germline V lookup: CDR1 MNHNS, CDR2 SASEGT. Trimming removed 3 bases at V and 0 bases at J, with 10 bases between. The CDR3 DNA reads as TGTGCCAGCAGTGAGCCGGGGATTAGCACAGATACGCAGTATTTT. Its protein product is CASSEPGISTDTQYF.

J is TRBJ1-4 and V is TRBV5-1; D is uncertain. The CDR3 loop spans 15 amino acids. V was shortened by 4 bases and J by 0 bases, with 10 bases between the two germline ends. Germline CDR1 is SGHRS and CDR2 is YFSETQ. CDR3 DNA sequence: TGCGCCAGCAGCCTCCGACAAGCAACTAATGAAAAACTGTTTTTT. It specifies CASSLRQATNEKLFF.

This chain connects TRBV30 to TRBJ1-5; unclear D gene. This CDR3 has 12 residues. Germline CDR1 and CDR2: GTSNPN and SVGIG (reference sequence). The V gene lost 0 bases and the J gene lost 4 bases, with 4 bases spanning the gap. In DNA, the CDR3 is TGTGCCTGGAGTGTGCTTAATCAGCCCCAGCATTTT. It specifies CAWSVLNQPQHF.

The chain combines TRBV2 with TRBJ2-7, with no clear D. CDR1 is SNHLY, CDR2 FYNNEI, per germline. The germline V and J ends were trimmed by 2 bases and 9 bases, with 11 bases remaining between them. The CDR3 contains 12 residues. Here the CDR3 DNA reads TGTGCCAGCAGTGAAAGGGTTGTCGGGCAGTACTTC. Amino acid sequence: CASSERVVGQYF.

The chain employs TRBV13 and TRBJ2-7; D is perhaps TRBD2 (6 bases). Trimming stripped 10 bases from V and 4 bases from J, with 17 bases between. The CDR3 consists of 13 residues. Germline values: CDR1 PRHDT, CDR2 FYEKMQ (reference sequence). Here the CDR3 DNA reads TGTGCCACACGCCGGAGGGCCAATTACGAGCAGTACGTC. Translating it yields CATRRRANYEQYV.

The chain uses TRBV6-1 and TRBJ2-5, with 10 bases fitting TRBD2. The CDR3 contains 15 residues. V shed 6 bases and J 1 base; nucleotides not matched to a gene: 5. Germline loops: CDR1 MNHNS, CDR2 SASEGT. The chain's CDR3 is CASRWTSGLQETQYF. CDR3 coding DNA: TGTGCCAGCAGGTGGACTAGCGGCCTCCAAGAGACCCAGTACTTC.

The chain combines TRBV29-1 with TRBJ2-2; TRBD1 or TRBD2 may be the D gene (5 bases each). This CDR3 comprises 14 residues. The V end was cut by 4 bases, the J end by 1 base, with 10 bases between. Looked up from germline, CDR1 is SQVTM and CDR2 is ANQGSEA. The CDR3 protein is CSVGNGGNTGELFF. CDR3 nucleotides: TGCAGCGTTGGTAATGGGGGGAACACCGGGGAGCTGTTTTTT.

This chain joins TRBV13 and TRBJ1-2; D ambiguous. Trimming removed 1 base at V and 1 base at J, with 16 bases between. This CDR3 comprises 17 residues. Germline values: CDR1 PRHDT, CDR2 FYEKMQ (reference sequence). CDR3 sequence (DNA): TGTGCCAGCAGCTTAGCTCCCTACCCACCTATTAACTATGGCTACACCTTC. Protein product: CASSLAPYPPINYGYTF. Based on the CDR3 plus reference TRBV13 and TRBJ1-2, the full variable domain is AAGVIQSPRHLIKEKRETATLKCYPIPRHDTVYWYQQGPGQDPQFLISFYEKMQSDKGSIPDRFSAQQFSDYHSELNMSSLELGDSALYFCASSLAPYPPINYGYTFGSGTRLTVV.

The chain joins TRBV9 to TRBJ1-2; 8 nucleotides align to TRBD1. Germline V gives CDR1 SGDLS, CDR2 YYNGEE. The CDR3 length is 16 residues. Trimming removed 0 bases from V and 7 bases from J; junction bases left unmatched: 11. The CDR3 region has the DNA TGTGCCAGCAGCGTAGATTGGACAGGGAGATCTGCTGGCTACACCTTC. Protein: CASSVDWTGRSAGYTF.

V is TRBV29-1 and J is TRBJ1-2; tentatively, D is TRBD1 (5 bases). With 4 bases removed from V and 2 bases from J, the gap between germline ends came to 11 bases. This CDR3 spans 13 amino acids. The germline gives CDR1 SQVTM, CDR2 ANQGSEA. CDR3 amino acids: CSVVVDTNYGYTF. CDR3 sequence (DNA): TGCAGCGTTGTCGTGGACACCAACTATGGCTACACCTTC.

This clonotype was seen a single time. The chain combines TRBV29-1 with TRBJ1-1; 8 positions match TRBD1. The CDR3 is made up of 14 amino acids. Germline-derived CDR1 and CDR2 are SQVTM and ANQGSEA. Germline trimming cut 2 bases from V and 3 bases from J; bases unmatched to any gene: 5. This chain's CDR3 is CSVETDRAYTEAFF. The CDR3 region has the DNA TGCAGCGTTGAAACGGACAGGGCCTACACTGAAGCTTTCTTT.

The gene calls are TRBV30 and TRBJ1-5, with D maybe TRBD1 (6 bases). Germline V lookup: CDR1 GTSNPN, CDR2 SVGIG (reference sequence). V lost 3 bases and J lost 4, with 13 bases in between. The CDR3 has 14 residues. CDR3 protein: CAWSVQGGNQPQHF. The CDR3 nucleotides read TGTGCCTGGAGCGTGCAAGGGGGTAATCAGCCCCAGCATTTT.

J is TRBJ2-1 and V is TRBV5-1; D might be TRBD1 (5 bases). The CDR3 loop spans 13 amino acids. Germline CDR1 is SGHRS and CDR2 is YFSETQ. V dropped 7 bases and J dropped 4 bases, with 12 bases sitting between them. CDR3 sequence (DNA): TGCGCCAGCCACCTGACAGATTACAATGAGCAGTTCTTC. It is translated as CASHLTDYNEQFF.

This sequence joins TRBV30 and TRBJ2-7; D is perhaps TRBD1 (6 bases). V was pared by 0 bases and J by 7 bases, with 22 bases between. Germline-derived CDR1 and CDR2 are GTSNPN and SVGIG (reference sequence). The CDR3 consists of 16 residues. The CDR3 DNA follows: TGTGCCTGGAGTGTACCGATGTCGACAGGTCATAAGGAGCAGTACTTC. Translation gives CAWSVPMSTGHKEQYF.

This chain connects TRBV11-3 to TRBJ2-1; TRBD1 matches at 8 bases. This CDR3 spans 15 amino acids. V gave up 5 bases and J gave up 5 bases; unmatched junction bases: 8. The germline gives CDR1 SGHNT, CDR2 YENEEA. The CDR3 coding sequence is TGTGCCAGCAGCCGAAGGACAGGGAGCGACAATGAGCAGTTCTTC. Amino acid sequence: CASSRRTGSDNEQFF.

The J gene is TRBJ1-2, the V gene TRBV18, with 7 bases fitting TRBD1. This CDR3 is built from 14 residues. Losses at the gene ends were 4 bases for V and 6 bases for J; bases not matched to a gene: 8. CDR1 and CDR2 (germline): KGHSH, LQKENI. CDR3 DNA sequence: TGTGCCAGCTCACGGTCTTTAACAGGGGATGGCTACACCTTC. It codes for CASSRSLTGDGYTF.

The V gene is TRBV2, the J gene TRBJ2-4; no firm D call. Germline CDR1 SNHLY, CDR2 FYNNEI. The CDR3 is 14 amino acids. V shed 2 bases and J shed 2 bases, with 7 bases lying between them. In nucleotides, the CDR3 is TGTGCCAGCAGTGAAACGAAAACCAAAAACATTCAGTACTTC. It codes for CASSETKTKNIQYF.